Listed below are T cell receptor beta chains from one sample, sequenced in a study of T cell repertoires in cytomegalovirus infection. TCRdb re-called the reads through MiXCR, storing one row per CDR3 protein. Of about 300,000 distinct CDR3 sequences detected, about a tenth appear once; the ten largest clones hold approximately 2.4%. Sequenced input: PBMCs. Every receptor here comes from a human donor in good health (CMV status not recorded). Some clones in this sample may be carry-over from other donors' samples. Both conserved end residues are part of each CDR3. D genes are given only for firm matches. The size entry is marked missing in some rows and otherwise reads once, few, many or a size class.

.	many	TRBV7-2	TRBJ2-6	TGTGCCAGCTCGGACCCCTTTACAGGGATCTCTGGGGCCAACGTCCTGACTTTC	CASSDPFTGISGANVLTF
.	.	TRBV29-1	TRBJ2-3	TGCAGCGTTGGGCGGGGACCCACAGATACGCAGTATTTT	CSVGRGPTDTQYF
.	many	TRBV19	TRBJ2-1	TGTGCCAGTAGTATAGGCTCCTACAATGAGCAGTTCTTC	CASSIGSYNEQFF
.	many	TRBV7-6	TRBJ1-1	TGTGCCAGCAGCTTAGCCCAGGCCAACATGAACACTGAAGCTTTCTTT	CASSLAQANMNTEAFF
.	many	TRBV6-2/TRBV6-3	TRBJ2-1	TGTGCCAGCAGTTACCTCTACGGGGATGAGCAGTTCTTC	CASSYLYGDEQFF
.	few	TRBV28	TRBJ1-1	TGTGCCGCCAGCCAGGGTTTGAGAACTGAAGCTTTCTTT	CAASQGLRTEAFF
TRBD1	.	TRBV3-1	TRBJ1-5	TGTGCCAGCAGCCCGGGACAGGGCCCCTACGGGAGCAATCAGCCCCAGCATTTT	CASSPGQGPYGSNQPQHF
.	.	TRBV7-2	TRBJ1-5	TGTGCCAGCAGCAAAATGACCGGGACAAGCAATCAGCCCCAGCATTTT	CASSKMTGTSNQPQHF
.	many	TRBV18	TRBJ2-5	TGTGCCAGCTCACCGAGCGGGGAGACCCAGTACTTC	CASSPSGETQYF
TRBD2	.	TRBV28	TRBJ2-1	TGTGCCAGCGAAACGGGGGGGCTGAATGAGCAGTTCTTC	CASETGGLNEQFF
.	many	TRBV5-4	TRBJ1-1	TGTGCCAGCAGCTTTATACAGGGCGGAGAAGCTTTCTTT	CASSFIQGGEAFF
.	many	TRBV12-3/TRBV12-4	TRBJ2-7	TGTGCCAGCAGTAGGAGCTCCTACGAGCAGTACTTC	CASSRSSYEQYF
.	.	TRBV5-1	TRBJ2-3	TGCGCCAGCAGCTTGGCCCACGGACAGGATACGCAGTATTTT	CASSLAHGQDTQYF
TRBD2	few	TRBV12-3/TRBV12-4	TRBJ2-1	TGTGCCAGCACGACGGGACTAGCGGGGGATCGGGGTCTCTTC	CASTTGLAGDRGLF
.	many	TRBV7-7	TRBJ2-1	TGTGCTAGCAGCTTAGGGTCGGCTGACTACAATGAGCAGTTCTTC	CASSLGSADYNEQFF
.	many	TRBV7-2	TRBJ1-1	TGTGCCAGCAGCTTAGACAGGGTAGCTTTCTTT	CASSLDRVAFF
TRBD2	many	TRBV7-2	TRBJ2-5	TGTGCCAGCAGCATTGCCTCGACTAGCGGGCCCGAGGGAGAGACCCAGTACTTC	CASSIASTSGPEGETQYF
TRBD1	many	TRBV10-3	TRBJ2-3	TGTGCCATCAGTAGCCCGGGACAGGGCCCCTCGCAGTATTTT	CAISSPGQGPSQYF
.	once	TRBV20-1	TRBJ2-7	TGCAGTGCTCGGGAGAACTACGAGCAGTACTTC	CSARENYEQYF
.	many	TRBV7-2	TRBJ2-1	TGTGCCAGCAGCCTTGTCGCGGAACCCGGCGGCAAGCGGTTCTTC	CASSLVAEPGGKRFF
TRBD2	many	TRBV4-1	TRBJ2-1	TGCGCCAGCAGCCCTGTGACTAGCGGGGGCAGCAATGAGCAGTTCTTC	CASSPVTSGGSNEQFF
.	many	TRBV7-4	TRBJ1-3	TGTGCCAGCAGCTTACGGGAGATGGGAAACACCATATATTTT	CASSLREMGNTIYF
.	few	TRBV28	TRBJ1-5	TGTGCCAGCGGAGGCAATCAGCCCCAGCATTTT	CASGGNQPQHF
.	many	TRBV20-1	TRBJ1-5	TGCAGTGCTAATCAGCCCCAGCATTTT	CSANQPQHF
TRBD1	many	TRBV6-2/TRBV6-3	TRBJ1-1	TGTGCCAGCAGTCAGCAGGGGGCCGTGAACACTGAAGCTTTCTTT	CASSQQGAVNTEAFF
TRBD1	many	TRBV15	TRBJ1-2	TGTGCCACCAGCAGAGCCCCGGGACAGGCCTTCTATGGCTACACCTTC	CATSRAPGQAFYGYTF
TRBD2	many	TRBV7-8	TRBJ2-1	TGTGCCAGCAGCTCGAGGGGACTAGCGGGGGGCCTTTACAATGAGCAGTTCTTC	CASSSRGLAGGLYNEQFF
.	many	TRBV7-2	TRBJ2-5	TGTGCCAGCAGCTCTGACAGTGAAGAGACCCAGTACTTC	CASSSDSEETQYF
.	many	TRBV6-4	TRBJ2-2	TGTGCCAGCAGTGAATCAGGGACCGGGGAGCTGTTTTTT	CASSESGTGELFF
.	many	TRBV20-1	TRBJ2-7	TGCAGTGCTAGAGATTCGACCGGAGGCGAGCAGTACTTC	CSARDSTGGEQYF
TRBD2	many	TRBV20-1	TRBJ2-3	TGCAGTGCTAGGCCCCCCCTAGCGGGGGCCCGCACAGATACGCAGTATTTT	CSARPPLAGARTDTQYF
.	many	TRBV4-2	TRBJ2-3	TGTGCCAGCAGCCAAGTAACGGTCGGGGGAAGACTCCCAGATACGCAGTATTTT	CASSQVTVGGRLPDTQYF
.	many	TRBV19	TRBJ1-2	TGTGCCAGTAGTCAGCGGGGATCGAACTATGGCTACACCTTC	CASSQRGSNYGYTF
.	.	TRBV20-1	TRBJ1-5	TGCAGTGCTTGCAGGGACGGCAATCAGCCCCAGCATTTT	CSACRDGNQPQHF
.	many	TRBV7-2	TRBJ1-2	TGTGCCAGCAGCAAAAATACAGGGATCGGCTACACCTTC	CASSKNTGIGYTF
.	many	TRBV5-1	TRBJ2-4	TGCGCCAGCAGCTTTGAGGCTCGGGAAAACATTCAGTACTTC	CASSFEARENIQYF
TRBD1	few	TRBV7-9	TRBJ1-5	TGTGCCAGCAGCCATGGGACAGGGTTCAATCAGCCCCAGCATTTT	CASSHGTGFNQPQHF
TRBD2	.	TRBV7-3	TRBJ2-1	TGTGCCAGCAGCTACAGCGGGGGGGTTCCACATGAGCAGTTCTTC	CASSYSGGVPHEQFF
TRBD1	few	TRBV5-6	TRBJ2-1	TGTGCCAGCAGCTCGGGACAGGGGACGGGGTGGAATGAGCAGTTCTTC	CASSSGQGTGWNEQFF
.	many	TRBV6-2/TRBV6-3	TRBJ1-2	TGTGCCAGCACCCCAGGACCCTATGGCTACACCTTC	CASTPGPYGYTF
.	.	TRBV6-2/TRBV6-3	TRBJ2-5	TGTGCCAGCACCCACCGAGAGACCCAGTACTTC	CASTHRETQYF
TRBD2	many	TRBV12-3/TRBV12-4	TRBJ2-4	TGTGCCAGCAGTACTAGCGGGGGGGGCAAAAACATTCAGTACTTC	CASSTSGGGKNIQYF
TRBD1	few	TRBV29-1	TRBJ1-2	TGCAGCGCCAGGACAGGGAAGGGGGATGGCTACACCTTC	CSARTGKGDGYTF
.	many	TRBV20-1	TRBJ2-7	TGCAGTGCTAGAGAGGGTGAACAGCGCATACCCTACGAGCAGTACTTC	CSAREGEQRIPYEQYF
.	few	TRBV29-1	TRBJ2-1	TGCAGCGTTGATCCCGACGGGCTGTACAATGAGCAGTTCTTC	CSVDPDGLYNEQFF
.	many	TRBV28	TRBJ1-5	TGTGCCAGCCGCCGGGGGGGAGGCCAGCCCCAGCATTTT	CASRRGGGQPQHF
.	.	TRBV20-1	TRBJ2-6	TGCAGTGCTAGGATCTCTGGGGCCAACGTCCTGACTTTC	CSARISGANVLTF
TRBD2	.	TRBV3-1	TRBJ2-3	TGTGCCAGCAGCCAATTGACTAGCGGGGCCACTCCAGCGTATTTT	CASSQLTSGATPAYF
.	many	TRBV6-5	TRBJ2-1	TGTGCCACACGGATTCGGACTGAGAAGTTCTTC	CATRIRTEKFF
TRBD2	many	TRBV2	TRBJ2-4	TGTGCCAGCAGAACTAGCGGGGTCTTTCAGTACTTC	CASRTSGVFQYF
.	.	TRBV29-1	TRBJ1-1	TGCAGCACCCGAGGGACACGGAACACTGAAGCTTTCTTT	CSTRGTRNTEAFF
.	many	TRBV7-8	TRBJ2-1	TGTGCCAGCAGCTCAGAGCGGGTCCAGTCCTACAATGAGCAGTTCTTC	CASSSERVQSYNEQFF
.	many	TRBV2	TRBJ1-1	TGTGCCAGCAGTGGTGACAGCCTTTTCACTGAAGCTTTCTTT	CASSGDSLFTEAFF